This T cell receptor beta chain stems from a study of blood T cell repertoires in COVID-19. Across the whole study: Acute-phase and convalescent COVID-19 samples originated in the United States, Italy and Spain. Sources were T cells, B-cell-depleted T cells, or PBMCs; the material itself was cDNA or gDNA.

Original data processing: Reference gene primers were amplified, and this amplification served to estimate nucleated cell counts. TCRdb's table, derived via immunoSEQ multiplex PCR, lists solely in-frame clones and lacks some. V and J calls and clone size are those listed in that table; D and trimming were worked out from the DNA. The data show 60,000 or so clones, approximately 84% seen once. The V gene lost 3 bases and the J gene lost 9 bases, with 9 bases spanning the gap. CDR3 length equals 13 residues. Germline V gene data show CDR1 as LNHDA and CDR2 as SQIVND (reference sequence). The sequenced sample consisted of peripheral blood. This chain links TRBV19 with TRBJ1-6; the D is unclear. The sequence was collected from a human donor in a cohort sampled during active COVID-19. CDR3 sequence: CASSIYAGSPLHF. CDR3 nucleotide sequence: TGTGCCAGTAGTATTTATGCGGGTTCACCCCTCCACTTT.